Each of the 32 T cell receptor beta chains below was sequenced from the same sample in a study of cytomegalovirus exposure and HLA in healthy donors. Use of 60 Vbeta and 13 Jbeta primers characterized the PCR. Produced via immunoSEQ multiplex PCR; TCRdb's table is partial and in-frame only. The data contain about 190,000 clones, more than 65% of them singletons. Sequencing was performed on PBMCs. All receptors come from a man aged 40-49 years in good health and CMV-seropositive.

The chain recombines TRBV2 with TRBJ2-3; 13 bases fit TRBD2. Germline CDR1 and CDR2: SNHLY and FYNNEI. The V gene end was trimmed by 8 bases and the J gene end by 6 bases; junction bases not matched to a gene: 8. This CDR3 contains 15 residues. The chain's CDR3 is CASCGTSGMRDTQYF. CDR3 sequence (DNA): TGTGCCAGCTGTGGGACTAGCGGGATGCGCGATACGCAGTATTTT. The full variable domain, in which reference TRBV2 and TRBJ2-3 provide the parts outside the CDR3, is EPEVTQTPSHQVTQMGQEVILRCVPISNHLYFYWYRQILGQKVEFLVSFYNNEISEKSEIFDDQFSVERPDGSNFTLKIRSTKLEDSAMYFCASCGTSGMRDTQYFGPGTRLTVL.

The V call is TRBV7-2, the J call TRBJ2-3; 11 positions match TRBD2. V gave up 5 bases and J gave up 4 bases; unmatched junction bases: 8. Germline lookup yields CDR1 SGHTA and CDR2 FQGNSA. The CDR3 is 16 residues long. This CDR3 is CASSQRLAGGSDTQYF. For the CDR3, the DNA is TGTGCCAGCAGCCAAAGATTAGCGGGAGGGTCAGATACGCAGTATTTT.

J is TRBJ1-2 and V is TRBV7-9; 7 bases align to TRBD1. V shed 4 bases, J shed 4 bases, and the junction held 9 bases outside the gene matches. Per germline, CDR1 SEHNR and CDR2 FQNEAQ (reference sequence). CDR3 size: 15 residues. The DNA of the CDR3 is TGTGCCAGCAGCTGGGCGGGGCAGGGGGGCTATGGCTACACCTTC. It is translated as CASSWAGQGGYGYTF.

This chain's CDR3 is CASSIGQFTGELFF. The CDR3 bases are TGTGCCAGTAGTATTGGGCAGTTCACCGGGGAGCTGTTTTTT. V usage is TRBV19 and J usage is TRBJ2-2; D is unresolved. Trimming stripped 3 bases from V and 4 bases from J, with 9 bases between. The CDR3 covers 14 residues. CDR1 is LNHDA and CDR2 is SQIVND in the germline V gene (reference sequence).

In nucleotides, the CDR3 is TGTGCCAGCAGCTTAGGCAGCCAAGAGACCCAGTACTTC. Translated: CASSLGSQETQYF. The V call is TRBV7-2, the J call TRBJ2-5; no reliable D call. Trimming cost V 1 base and J 1 base, with 4 bases left between them. Per germline, CDR1 SGHTA and CDR2 FQGNSA. The CDR3 totals 13 residues.

The chain uses TRBV18 and TRBJ2-5, with TRBD2 identical over 13 bases. Germline V gene data show CDR1 as KGHSH and CDR2 as LQKENI. The CDR3 runs 17 residues. The ends lost 3 bases at V and 2 bases at J; junction bases unmatched: 6. CDR3 region: CASSPGLAGEGQETQYF. The CDR3 DNA sequence: TGTGCCAGCTCACCCGGACTAGCGGGAGAAGGGCAAGAGACCCAGTACTTC.

This clone occurred once. The rearrangement uses TRBV7-4 and TRBJ2-6; 11 bases fit TRBD2. The V gene's germline CDR1 is SGHVT and CDR2 SQSDAQ. Unmatched junction bases numbered 6, after V lost 5 bases and J lost 0 bases. The CDR3 has 18 amino acids. The CDR3 region is CASSPGGLAVSGANVLTF. CDR3 DNA sequence: TGTGCCAGCAGCCCCGGGGGACTAGCGGTCTCTGGGGCCAACGTCCTGACTTTC.

The chain carries TRBV6-5 and TRBJ1-2; a weak D match, TRBD1 (6 bases). CDR1 is MNHEY and CDR2 is SVGAGI in the germline V gene. V shed 6 bases and J shed 8 bases, with 16 bases lying between them. The CDR3 loop spans 13 amino acids. The chain's CDR3 is CASRIQGRVGYTF. The CDR3 nucleotides read TGTGCCAGCAGGATACAGGGAAGGGTAGGCTACACCTTC.

The CDR3 sequence: CASRPAQDRGHGEQFF. In nucleotides, the CDR3 is TGCGCCAGCAGGCCCGCCCAGGACAGGGGGCACGGGGAGCAGTTCTTC. The chain has TRBV5-1 and TRBJ2-1; 11 bases map to TRBD1. The CDR3 is 16 residues long. After removal of 5 bases from V and 10 bases from J, the junction contained 14 bases not matched to a gene. The V gene's germline CDR1 is SGHRS and CDR2 YFSETQ.

The chain couples TRBV28 to TRBJ2-1; no reliable D call. Per germline, CDR1 MDHEN and CDR2 SYDVKM. The V end was cut by 6 bases, the J end by 5 bases, with 11 bases between. The CDR3 runs to 13 residues. CDR3 residues: CASRPMGNNEQFF. CDR3 DNA: TGTGCCAGCAGACCCATGGGCAACAATGAGCAGTTCTTC.

The chain has TRBV19 and TRBJ2-7; maybe TRBD2 (5 bases). Trimming pared 4 bases from V and 0 bases from J, leaving 7 bases between. The germline V gene has CDR1 LNHDA and CDR2 SQIVND (reference sequence). The CDR3 spans 13 residues. The CDR3 nucleotides read TGTGCCAGTAGTACGGGAAGCTCCTACGAGCAGTACTTC. Its translation: CASSTGSSYEQYF.

The chain joins TRBV11-1 to TRBJ2-2; 7 positions match TRBD2. The germline V gene has CDR1 SGHAT and CDR2 FQDESV (reference sequence). Losses at the gene ends were 1 base for V and 5 bases for J; bases not matched to a gene: 7. This CDR3 region has 16 residues. The CDR3 loop reads CASSLGEGTWTGELFF. For the CDR3, the DNA is TGTGCCAGCAGCTTAGGGGAGGGGACTTGGACCGGGGAGCTGTTTTTT.

This chain's CDR3 is CASSPRVGQAGETQYF. CDR3 nucleotide sequence: TGTGCCAGCTCACCGAGGGTAGGCCAGGCGGGGGAGACCCAGTACTTC. V and J are TRBV18 and TRBJ2-5, with D possibly matching TRBD2 (6 bases). V lost 3 bases to trimming and J lost 5 bases, with 19 bases between them. CDR3 size: 16 residues. The germline V gene has CDR1 KGHSH and CDR2 LQKENI.

The chain has TRBV29-1 and TRBJ1-3; 9 bases line up with TRBD1. CDR3 length: 14 amino acids. Trimming cost V 4 bases and J 2 bases; bases outside gene matches: 3. From germline, CDR1 is SQVTM and CDR2 ANQGSEA. CDR3 DNA: TGCAGCGTTGCGGGACAGGGTACTGGAAACACCATATATTTT. Translating it yields CSVAGQGTGNTIYF.

This chain uses TRBV10-1 with TRBJ2-7, with a tentative D call TRBD1 (6 bases). The germline V and J ends were trimmed by 5 bases and 7 bases, with 15 bases remaining between them. The CDR3 has 13 residues. The germline V gene encodes CDR1 WNHNN and CDR2 SYGVQD (reference sequence). The CDR3: CASSRWGQWEQYF. The CDR3 bases are TGCGCCAGCAGTAGGTGGGGGCAGTGGGAGCAGTACTTC.

This sequence joins TRBV19 and TRBJ1-2; D might be TRBD1 (6 bases). V lost 3 bases and J 3 bases, leaving 8 bases between the germline ends. The CDR3 sequence is 13 residues long. Germline CDR1 is LNHDA and CDR2 is SQIVND (reference sequence). The CDR3 nucleotides read TGTGCCAGTAGTATGAGACAGGACTATGGCTACACCTTC. As protein: CASSMRQDYGYTF.

V is TRBV2 and J is TRBJ2-1; tentatively, D is TRBD1 (5 bases). The V gene's germline CDR1 is SNHLY and CDR2 FYNNEI. The ends were cut back, 6 bases at V and 5 bases at J, with 11 bases in the middle. The CDR3 is made up of 13 amino acids. CDR3 DNA sequence: TGTGCCAGCAGGAACAGGATTAACAATGAGCAGTTCTTC. Translation: CASRNRINNEQFF.

The rearrangement uses TRBV4-3 and TRBJ2-7, with TRBD1 matching over 9 bases. Trimming at V came to 0 bases and at J to 6 bases, leaving 3 bases not matched to a gene. Germline CDR1 is LGHNA and CDR2 is YSLEER. The CDR3 has 14 residues. This CDR3 reads CASSQEGQGPEQYF. CDR3 DNA sequence: TGCGCCAGCAGCCAAGAGGGACAGGGTCCCGAGCAGTACTTC.

This chain joins TRBV27 and TRBJ1-6; D remains unclear. V was trimmed by 5 bases and J by 7 bases, leaving 12 bases between them. The CDR3 is made up of 14 amino acids. CDR1 MNHEY and CDR2 SMNVEV come from the germline V gene (reference sequence). CDR3 nucleotides: TGTGCCAGCAGTGCGGCGGGAAGGAATTCACCCCTCCACTTT. It yields the protein CASSAAGRNSPLHF.

In this sample, this clone turned up once. The chain joins TRBV19 to TRBJ1-2; possibly TRBD1 for D (5 bases). This CDR3 contains 15 residues. V lost 7 bases to trimming and J lost 0 bases, with 15 bases between them. CDR1 is LNHDA and CDR2 is SQIVND in the germline V gene (reference sequence). The CDR3 loop is CASTISGTPNYGYTF. The CDR3 nucleotides read TGTGCCAGTACTATCTCCGGGACTCCTAACTATGGCTACACCTTC.

The chain recombines TRBV7-2 with TRBJ2-1; perhaps TRBD2 as D (6 bases). Germline values: CDR1 SGHTA, CDR2 FQGNSA. This CDR3 has 11 amino acids. Trimming left V 5 bases short and J 10 bases short, with 9 bases between. CDR3 region: CASSPSAEQFF. The CDR3 DNA sequence: TGTGCCAGCAGCCCTAGCGCAGAGCAGTTCTTC.

This clone has more than one count but fewer than ten. This rearrangement joins TRBV7-9 to TRBJ2-7, with 7 bases aligning to TRBD1. Trimming took 5 bases from V and 3 from J; bases not matched to a gene: 13. Germline CDR1 SEHNR, CDR2 FQNEAQ (reference sequence). This CDR3 has 16 residues. As DNA, the CDR3 is TGTGCCAGCAGCGCTAACACAGGGGCTGCTGGCTACGAGCAGTACTTC. Translated: CASSANTGAAGYEQYF.

The CDR3 sequence: CASSGPGNTGELFF. CDR3 coding DNA: TGTGCCAGCAGTGGCCCAGGGAACACCGGGGAGCTGTTTTTT. The V call is TRBV25-1, the J call TRBJ2-2; D uncertain. The CDR3 sequence is 14 residues long. Between the trimmed V and J ends, which lost 4 bases and 1 base, there was a span of 7 bases. Germline CDR1 MGHDK, CDR2 SYGVNS.

This clone has a handful of counts. The chain uses TRBV7-9 and TRBJ1-5; D gene unclear. Per germline, CDR1 SEHNR and CDR2 FQNEAQ (reference sequence). V was clipped by 0 bases and J by 4 bases, with 4 bases between them. The CDR3 is 13 residues long. DNA of the CDR3: TGTGCCAGCAGCTTAGCCCAGAATCAGCCCCAGCATTTT. Amino acid sequence: CASSLAQNQPQHF.

The CDR3 DNA follows: TGTGCCAGCATGGGGGGACTAATGAACACTGAAGCTTTCTTT. Translated: CASMGGLMNTEAFF. The chain joins TRBV28 to TRBJ1-1, with D possibly being TRBD1 (5 bases). The V end was cut by 7 bases, the J end by 0 bases, with 12 bases between. The CDR3 has 14 residues. CDR1 is MDHEN, CDR2 SYDVKM, per germline. Variable domain in full (rest from reference TRBV28 and TRBJ1-1): DVKVTQSSRYLVKRTGEKVFLECVQDMDHENMFWYRQDPGLGLRLIYFSYDVKMKEKGDIPEGYSVSREKKERFSLILESASTNQTSMYLCASMGGLMNTEAFFGQGTRLTVV.

The chain has TRBV4-1 and TRBJ2-1; 15 bases agree with TRBD2. With 3 bases clipped from V and 0 bases from J, the junction kept 12 bases outside the gene matches. CDR3 length: 21 residues. In germline, CDR1 is MGHRA, CDR2 YSYEKL. CDR3 loop: CASSHPKNGTSGRSSYNEQFF. For the CDR3, the DNA is TGCGCCAGCAGCCACCCGAAAAACGGGACTAGCGGGAGGAGCTCCTACAATGAGCAGTTCTTC.

Remarks on this clone: Other nucleotide sequences in the sample specify the same CDR3. The V gene is TRBV9, the J gene TRBJ1-2, with D unresolved. CDR1 and CDR2 (germline): SGDLS, YYNGEE. This CDR3 contains 13 residues. The V and J ends lost 2 bases and 0 bases respectively, with 5 bases between them. CDR3: CASSVTTNYGYTF. The CDR3 DNA reads TGTGCCAGCAGCGTGACAACTAACTATGGCTACACCTTC.

The V gene is TRBV5-8, the J gene TRBJ2-5; 10 positions match TRBD2. V shed 0 bases and J 0 bases; nucleotides not matched to a gene: 2. CDR1 SGHTS and CDR2 YDEGEE come from the germline V gene. The CDR3 contains 16 residues. As DNA, the CDR3 is TGTGCCAGCAGCTTGGCACTAGCGGGGCACCAAGAGACCCAGTACTTC. Translating gives CASSLALAGHQETQYF.

The V gene is TRBV7-2, the J gene TRBJ2-5; D perhaps matches TRBD1 (6 bases). Near its end, the DNA agrees better with TRBJ2-7, so the J call may be wrong. The CDR3 contains 18 residues. The germline CDR1 and CDR2 sequences are SGHTA and FQGNSA. CDR3: CASSRGPPQGATSYEQYF. The DNA of the CDR3 is TGTGCCAGCAGTCGCGGTCCACCACAGGGCGCCACCTCCTACGAGCAGTACTTC.

The gene calls are TRBV5-6 and TRBJ2-5, with TRBD1 matching over 9 bases. Looked up from germline, CDR1 is SGHDT and CDR2 is YYEEEE. The CDR3 consists of 13 residues. V lost 4 bases and J lost 4; bases outside the gene matches: 2. The CDR3 here is CASSQDRGETQYF. The CDR3 nucleotides are TGTGCCAGCAGCCAGGACAGGGGAGAGACCCAGTACTTC.

This clone came up a few times. The chain combines TRBV6-5 with TRBJ1-1, with D possibly matching TRBD1 (6 bases). Trimming removed 7 bases at V and 5 bases at J, with 20 bases between. The length of the CDR3 is 15 residues. Germline CDR1 reads MNHEY; CDR2 reads SVGAGI. In nucleotides, the CDR3 is TGTGCCAGCAACCCCTCGGGGGGGGCATTGACTGAAGCTTTCTTT. This gives the protein CASNPSGGALTEAFF.

This clone was counted only a few times. CDR3 in amino acids: CASRRTENSPLHF. In DNA form, the CDR3 reads TGTGCCAGCAGGCGGACAGAGAATTCACCCCTCCACTTT. The chain uses TRBV2 and TRBJ1-6; possible D gene TRBD1, 6 bases. This CDR3 has 13 amino acids. Deletions cut 6 bases from V and 7 bases from J, with 10 bases between. The germline V gene has CDR1 SNHLY and CDR2 FYNNEI.